This T cell receptor beta chain comes out of a study of T-cell reconstitution after alpha-beta-depleted transplantation in children. Study-level points and caveats: Reportedly, roughly two months post-transplant, alpha-beta T cells arose from several hundred expanded graft clones. Once a year had passed after transplant, T-cell counts and diversity came mostly from newly produced T cells. Surviving recipient T cells and thymic progenitors accounted for the high day-60 TCRbeta diversity observed in some patients.

Many counts were recorded for this clonotype. The antigen is not known. The library targeted TCRbeta and was prepared with unique molecular identifiers. One entry per CDR3 protein results from TCRdb running MiXCR on the PCR reads. Of hundreds of thousands of distinct CDR3 sequences listed, under 15% were seen once; the top ten hold roughly 0.84%. CDR3 size: 15 residues. The germline V and J ends were trimmed by 3 bases and 4 bases, with 13 bases remaining between them. This rearrangement joins TRBV12-3 or TRBV12-4 to TRBJ2-1; possibly TRBD2 for D (6 bases). The sequence came from a girl aged 2 to 10 with congenital amegakaryocytic thrombocytopenia, due to receive a stem cell transplant. Sequences were derived from PBMCs, sampled before TCRalphabeta/CD19-depleted stem cell transplant. CDR3 protein: CASSLGRDFYNEQFF. Here the CDR3 DNA reads TGTGCCAGCAGTTTGGGGCGGGACTTTTACAATGAGCAGTTCTTC.